Shown below are 5 T cell receptor beta chains from a single sample sequenced in a study of cytomegalovirus exposure and HLA in healthy donors. Clones were read by immunoSEQ multiplex PCR, and TCRdb kept only the in-frame ones, dropping some. The sample includes 150,000 or so clones, about 94% seen only once; the top ten take about 1.7%. Sequencing input: PBMCs. These TCRs come from a man between 18 and 29 years old in good health and CMV-seropositive.

This clone occurred once. Other nucleotide sequences in the sample specify the same CDR3. This chain connects TRBV6-5 to TRBJ1-5, with TRBD1 as a possible D gene (5 bases). The V and J ends lost 6 bases and 2 bases respectively, with 14 bases between them. Germline CDR1 is MNHEY and CDR2 is SVGAGI. The CDR3 sequence is 15 residues long. CDR3 sequence reads: CASSSRGYGNQPQHF. DNA for the CDR3: TGTGCCAGCAGCTCCCGGGGGTACGGCAATCAGCCCCAGCATTTT.

V is TRBV7-6 and J is TRBJ1-1; a possible D gene is TRBD1 (5 bases). This CDR3 spans 12 amino acids. Per the germline V gene, CDR1 is SGHVS and CDR2 is FNYEAQ. V gave up 4 bases and J gave up 7 bases, with 10 bases separating them. As DNA, the CDR3 is TGTGCCAGCAGCTCGCCCGGGGGTGAAGCTTTCTTT. Translated: CASSSPGGEAFF.

In DNA form, the CDR3 reads TGTGCCAGCAGCTTGGATAGGGGGAGGGCTCAAACCAAAAACATTCAGTACTTC. It codes for CASSLDRGRAQTKNIQYF. The rearrangement joins TRBV5-8 to TRBJ2-4, with D possibly being TRBD2 (7 bases). Looked up from germline, CDR1 is SGHTS and CDR2 is YDEGEE. CDR3 length: 18 amino acids. V shed 0 bases and J shed 2 bases, with 18 bases lying between them.

Concerning this clone itself: At the DNA level, this CDR3 is encoded by other sequences in the same sample as well. The chain links TRBV5-1 to TRBJ2-1; 11 nucleotides match TRBD2. The junction had 0 bases not matched to a gene; V was cut back by 0 bases and J by 4 bases. CDR1 SGHRS and CDR2 YFSETQ come from the germline V gene. The CDR3 has 15 residues. CDR3 loop: CASSLGLAGYNEQFF. The CDR3 region has the DNA TGCGCCAGCAGCTTGGGACTAGCGGGGTACAATGAGCAGTTCTTC.

The V gene is TRBV28, the J gene TRBJ1-2, with TRBD1 identical over 9 bases. The V and J ends lost 2 bases and 6 bases, in that order; junction bases with no gene match: 10. Germline CDR1 and CDR2: MDHEN and SYDVKM. CDR3 length: 16 residues. CDR3 sequence reads: CASSLPYGTGKDGYTF. In nucleotides, the CDR3 is TGTGCCAGCAGTTTACCCTACGGGACAGGGAAAGATGGCTACACCTTC.